This T cell receptor (beta chain) was identified in a study of cytomegalovirus exposure and HLA in healthy donors. This CDR3 has 14 amino acids. Germline V gene sequence: CDR1 MNHNY, CDR2 SVGAGI (reference sequence). V lost 5 bases and J lost 2, with 12 bases in between. Here immunoSEQ multiplex PCR was the method, and the copy in TCRdb shows in-frame clones only, minus some. The sample lists fewer than 150,000 clones, around nine tenths seen once, with around 4.5% in the top ten. The TCR was taken from a man younger than 35 in good health and CMV-seropositive. The V call is TRBV6-6, the J call TRBJ1-2, with D possibly matching TRBD1 (5 bases). Sequencing was done on a sample of PBMCs. The CDR3 here is CASSRGDPNYGYTF. CDR3 nucleotide sequence: TGTGCCAGCAGTCGCGGGGACCCCAACTATGGCTACACCTTC.